This T cell receptor beta chain was recovered during a study of PD-1 blockade in classical Hodgkin lymphoma. Study-wide findings and caveats: Patients were excluded if nivolumab began under 1 year after ASCT (the autologous transplant). Why the repertoires differ is still unclear, perhaps disease activity or prior therapy. Whereas CD4+ TCR diversity had risen significantly by C4D1, CD8+ TCR diversity had not.

Using immunoSEQ multiplex PCR, the repertoire was profiled, and TCRdb retains in-frame clones only, with some absent. Of 4,000 to 5,000 clones listed, approximately 80% are singletons. The CDR3 runs to 14 residues. CDR1 MDHEN and CDR2 SYDVKM come from the germline V gene. With 6 bases removed from V and 5 bases from J, the gap between germline ends came to 16 bases. About this clone itself: The target antigen is unknown.

The sample's time point: cycle 4 day 1 (C4D1), after more than 5 weeks of nivolumab. Following autologous stem cell transplantation, relapse occurred in every patient, and exposure to brentuximab vedotin varied. Isolation of CD4+ T cells from thawed PBMCs was performed by magnetic negative selection. Complete response, partial response or progressive disease made up the best responses. This TCR was recovered from a human donor with classical Hodgkin lymphoma. The chain is built from TRBV28 and TRBJ1-1, with D hard to call. The source was CD4+ T cells from blood, collected before the fourth cycle of nivolumab. CDR3 nucleotide sequence: TGTGCCAGCAGAGCCTCCCAAGGGAATACTGAAGCTTTCTTT. Translation gives CASRASQGNTEAFF.